The TCR beta chain under discussion was sequenced for a study of PD-1 blockade in classical Hodgkin lymphoma. In the study overall: Patients were administered nivolumab (3 mg/kg intravenously) every 2 weeks. The study, taken as a whole, reports: The study found that TCR diversity rose significantly by C4D1 in CD4+ but not CD8+ cells. Newly diagnosed patients had baseline TCR diversity that was reportedly lower than that of healthy donors.

The CDR3 is 15 residues long. The V end was cut by 3 bases, the J end by 0 bases, with 12 bases between. Germline values: CDR1 GTSNPN, CDR2 SVGIG (reference sequence). All the patients suffered relapse after autologous stem cell transplantation, and brentuximab vedotin exposure differed. Profiled with immunoSEQ multiplex PCR; TCRdb holds only in-frame clones, not every one. The sample includes about 27,000 clones, about 78% seen only once; the top ten take around 32%. Concerning this clone itself: No antigen is known for it.

This TCR was sampled from a human donor with classical Hodgkin lymphoma. V gene TRBV30 combines with J gene TRBJ1-3; D call uncertain. Sample: peripheral blood mononuclear cells (PBMCs), taken before the second cycle of nivolumab. The CDR3 is CAWSPGAPSGNTIYF. CDR3 sequence (DNA): TGTGCCTGGAGCCCTGGAGCACCCTCTGGAAACACCATATATTTT. The whole variable domain, remainder taken from reference TRBV30 and TRBJ1-3, is SQTIHQWPATLVQPVGSPLSLECTVEGTSNPNLYWYRQAAGRGLQLLFYSVGIGQISSEVPQNLSASRPQDRQFILSSKKLLLSDSGFYLCAWSPGAPSGNTIYFGEGSWLTVV.